The clone carrying this T cell receptor (beta chain) was seen a handful of times. No antigen is known for it. Unique molecular identifiers were carried by the TCR beta cDNA libraries. When roughly 0.9 to 10 million T cells were used, they gave some 540,000 cDNA molecules. A single record per CDR3 protein comes from TCRdb applying MiXCR to the PCR reads. The repertoire holds about half a million distinct CDR3 sequences, with roughly 46% as singletons. The sample belongs to a study of post-analysis software for immune sequencing data. Study-wide findings and caveats: Patients carried several TRBV segments more frequently than controls did, and TRBV5-6, TRBV5-1 and TRBV20-1 were among them. Comparison with controls showed significantly lower normalized Chao1 diversity in multiple sclerosis patients.

The V and J ends lost 4 bases and 2 bases respectively, with 16 bases between them. CDR1 is SGHRS, CDR2 YFSETQ, per germline. The CDR3 is 15 residues long. Source material: blood. The clonotype originates from a girl under 18 with multiple sclerosis. The chain has TRBV5-1 and TRBJ2-7; TRBD2 might be the D (7 bases). The CDR3 is CASSPGLGGAYEQYF. Written as DNA, the CDR3 is TGCGCCAGCAGCCCTGGACTAGGGGGGGCCTACGAGCAGTACTTC.